The source of this T cell receptor (beta chain) is a study of shared clonotypes between healthy human individuals. Study-wide background: A few men and a couple of women, aged 18 to 49, were donors.

All of the donors resided in Nashville, Tennessee, and each was a Caucasian adult. CDR3 length: 15 amino acids. Germline-derived CDR1 and CDR2 are LNHNV and YYDKDF (reference sequence). Trimming cost V 0 bases and J 3 bases, with 11 bases left between them. Assay execution proceeded at the deep level. Generated by immunoSEQ multiplex PCR, the TCRdb table keeps only in-frame clones and is missing some. The sample shows some 510,000 clones, roughly 78% of them seen only once. The receptor comes from a woman in her thirties or forties in good health. Some clones in this sample may be carry-over from other donors' samples. This chain joins TRBV15 and TRBJ1-2; possibly TRBD1 for D (5 bases). The sample comprised PBMCs. The CDR3 sequence is CATSRDRAGYYGYTF. The CDR3 nucleotides read TGTGCCACCAGCAGAGATCGGGCAGGGTACTATGGCTACACCTTC.